This T cell receptor (beta chain) was documented in a study of T cell repertoires in cytomegalovirus infection. Turning to the study itself: Indications came from public TCR beta signatures; they pointed to CMV infection and to a matching HLA type.

TCRdb redid the calling of the reads with MiXCR, one entry per CDR3 protein. The sample lists roughly 730,000 distinct CDR3 sequences, roughly 30% occurring once. A remark on this clonotype: Its antigen is not identified.

The sample in question was cultured PBMCs, obtained from culture after CMV antigen stimulation. This clonotype was obtained from a human donor in good health (CMV status not recorded). Some clones in this sample may be carry-over from other donors' samples.

CDR3 sequence (DNA): TGTGCCACCAAAACATTCTCTGGGGCCAACGTCCTGACTTTC. Translation: CATKTFSGANVLTF. The V and J genes are TRBV5-4 and TRBJ2-6; D is uncertain. In germline, CDR1 is SGHNT, CDR2 YYREEE (reference sequence). The CDR3 totals 14 residues. V shed 9 bases and J shed 0 bases, with 10 bases lying between them. The complete variable domain, with remaining parts taken from reference TRBV5-4 and TRBJ2-6, reads ETGVTQSPTHLIKTRGQQVTLRCSSQSGHNTVSWYQQALGQGPQFIFQYYREEENGRGNFPPRFSGLQFPNYSSELNVNALELDDSALYLCATKTFSGANVLTFGAGSRLTVL.